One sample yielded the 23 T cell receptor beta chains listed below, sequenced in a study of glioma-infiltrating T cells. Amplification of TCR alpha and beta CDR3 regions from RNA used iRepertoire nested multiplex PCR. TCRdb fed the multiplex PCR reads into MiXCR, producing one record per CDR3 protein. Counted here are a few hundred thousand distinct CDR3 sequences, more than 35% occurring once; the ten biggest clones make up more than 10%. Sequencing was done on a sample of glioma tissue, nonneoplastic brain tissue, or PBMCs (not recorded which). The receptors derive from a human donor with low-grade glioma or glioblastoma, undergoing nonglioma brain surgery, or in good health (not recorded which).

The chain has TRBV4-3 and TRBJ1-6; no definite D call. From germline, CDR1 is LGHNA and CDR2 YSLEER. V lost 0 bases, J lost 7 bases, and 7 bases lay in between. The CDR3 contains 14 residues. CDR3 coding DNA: TGCGCCAGCAGCCAAGACAGGTCCAATTCACCCCTCCACTTT. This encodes CASSQDRSNSPLHF.

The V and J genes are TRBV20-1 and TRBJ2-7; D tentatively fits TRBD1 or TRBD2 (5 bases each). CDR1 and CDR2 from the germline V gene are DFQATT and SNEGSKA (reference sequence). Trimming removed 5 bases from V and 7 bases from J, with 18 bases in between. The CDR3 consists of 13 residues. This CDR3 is CSAPGTRRGEQYF. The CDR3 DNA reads TGCAGTGCTCCCGGGACCAGACGAGGGGAGCAGTACTTC.

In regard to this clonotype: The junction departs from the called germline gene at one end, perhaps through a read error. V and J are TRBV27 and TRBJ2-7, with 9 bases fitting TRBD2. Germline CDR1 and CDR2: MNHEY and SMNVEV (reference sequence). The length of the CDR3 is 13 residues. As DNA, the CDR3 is TGTGACAGCAGCCATGGACTAGCGAGCGAGCAGTACTTC. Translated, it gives CDSSHGLASEQYF.

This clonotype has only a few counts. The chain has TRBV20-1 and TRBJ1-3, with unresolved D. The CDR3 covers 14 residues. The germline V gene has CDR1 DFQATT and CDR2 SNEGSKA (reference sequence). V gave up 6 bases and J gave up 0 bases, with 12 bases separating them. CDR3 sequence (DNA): TGCAGTGCCACCCAGGTTAACTCTGGAAACACCATATATTTT. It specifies CSATQVNSGNTIYF.

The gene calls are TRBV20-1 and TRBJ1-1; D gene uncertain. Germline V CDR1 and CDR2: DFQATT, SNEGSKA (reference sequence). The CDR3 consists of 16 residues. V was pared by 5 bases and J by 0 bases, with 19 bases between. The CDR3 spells CSAGAADLGLNTEAFF. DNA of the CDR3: TGCAGTGCTGGAGCAGCGGACCTGGGATTGAACACTGAAGCTTTCTTT.

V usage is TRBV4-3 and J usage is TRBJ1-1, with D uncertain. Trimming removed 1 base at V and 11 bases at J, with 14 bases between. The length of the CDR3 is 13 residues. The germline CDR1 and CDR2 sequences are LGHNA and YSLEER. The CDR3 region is CASSQVRRERAFF. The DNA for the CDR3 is TGCGCCAGCAGCCAAGTTAGAAGGGAGAGGGCTTTCTTT.

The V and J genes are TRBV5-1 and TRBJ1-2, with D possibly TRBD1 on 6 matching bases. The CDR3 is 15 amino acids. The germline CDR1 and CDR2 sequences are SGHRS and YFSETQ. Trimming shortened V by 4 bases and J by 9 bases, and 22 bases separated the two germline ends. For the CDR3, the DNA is TGCGCCAGCAGCATAAAAGACGGGACACCTTTTAGCTACACCTTC. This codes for CASSIKDGTPFSYTF.

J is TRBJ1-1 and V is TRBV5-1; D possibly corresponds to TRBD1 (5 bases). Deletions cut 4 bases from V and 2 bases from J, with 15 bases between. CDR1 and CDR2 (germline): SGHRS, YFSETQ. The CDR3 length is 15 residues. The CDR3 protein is CASSHTAGLNTEAFF. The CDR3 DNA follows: TGCGCCAGCAGCCACACAGCGGGACTCAACACTGAAGCTTTCTTT.

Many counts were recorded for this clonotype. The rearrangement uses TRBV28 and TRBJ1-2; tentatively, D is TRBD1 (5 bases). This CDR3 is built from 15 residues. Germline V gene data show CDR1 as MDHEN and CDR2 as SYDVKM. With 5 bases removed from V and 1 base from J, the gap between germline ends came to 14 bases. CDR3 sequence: CASSNSGGVNYGYTF. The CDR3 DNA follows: TGTGCCAGCAGTAACTCCGGGGGGGTTAACTATGGCTACACCTTC.

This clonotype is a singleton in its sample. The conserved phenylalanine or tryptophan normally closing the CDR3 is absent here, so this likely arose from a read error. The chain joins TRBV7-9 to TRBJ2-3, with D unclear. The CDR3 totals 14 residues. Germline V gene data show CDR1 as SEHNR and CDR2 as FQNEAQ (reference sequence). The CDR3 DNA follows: TGTGCCGGCAGCGTTGCCCCAGGACCAGATACGCAGTATTCT. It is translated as CAGSVAPGPDTQYS.

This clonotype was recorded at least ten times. CDR3 amino acids: CASSYSGSELSNEQFF. The CDR3 bases are TGTGCCAGCAGTTACTCGGGTAGCGAACTATCCAATGAGCAGTTCTTC. The gene calls are TRBV6-5 and TRBJ2-1, with a tentative D call TRBD2 (5 bases). V lost 0 bases to trimming and J lost 6 bases, with 15 bases between them. The CDR3 extends over 16 amino acids. Germline V lookup: CDR1 MNHEY, CDR2 SVGAGI.

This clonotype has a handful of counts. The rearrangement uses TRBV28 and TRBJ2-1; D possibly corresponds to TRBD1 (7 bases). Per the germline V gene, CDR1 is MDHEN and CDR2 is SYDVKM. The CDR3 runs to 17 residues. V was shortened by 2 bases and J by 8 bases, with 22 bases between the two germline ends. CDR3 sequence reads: CASSLGWRDSQYHEQFF. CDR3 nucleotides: TGTGCCAGCAGTTTAGGGTGGCGGGACAGCCAATACCATGAGCAGTTCTTC.

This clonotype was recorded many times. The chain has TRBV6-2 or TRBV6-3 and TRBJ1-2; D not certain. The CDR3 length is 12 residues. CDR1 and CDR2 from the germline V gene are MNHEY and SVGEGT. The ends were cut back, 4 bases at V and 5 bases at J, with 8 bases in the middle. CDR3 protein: CASSSSPYGYTF. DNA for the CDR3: TGTGCCAGCAGTTCCAGTCCATATGGCTACACCTTC.

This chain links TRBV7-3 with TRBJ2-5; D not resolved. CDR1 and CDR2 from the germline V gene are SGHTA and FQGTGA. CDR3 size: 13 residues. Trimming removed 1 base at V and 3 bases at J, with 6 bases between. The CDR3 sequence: CASSLRREETQYF. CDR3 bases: TGTGCCAGCAGCTTAAGACGTGAAGAGACCCAGTACTTC.

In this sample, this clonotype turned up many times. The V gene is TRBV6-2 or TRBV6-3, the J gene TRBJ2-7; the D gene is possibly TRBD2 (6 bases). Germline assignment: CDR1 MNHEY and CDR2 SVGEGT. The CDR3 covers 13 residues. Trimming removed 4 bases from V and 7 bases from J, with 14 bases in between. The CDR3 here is CASSSRRGGEQYF. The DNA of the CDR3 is TGTGCCAGCAGTTCTCGGCGGGGTGGGGAGCAGTACTTC.

The CDR3 DNA sequence: TGCGCCAGCAGCCAAGATCAGTTGTGGGAGGCGCCATATGATGAGCAGTTCTTC. This gives the protein CASSQDQLWEAPYDEQFF. This chain links TRBV4-3 with TRBJ2-1; possible D gene TRBD2, 6 bases. Germline CDR1 and CDR2: LGHNA and YSLEER. The CDR3 extends over 18 amino acids. Trimming removed 0 bases at V and 8 bases at J, with 23 bases between.

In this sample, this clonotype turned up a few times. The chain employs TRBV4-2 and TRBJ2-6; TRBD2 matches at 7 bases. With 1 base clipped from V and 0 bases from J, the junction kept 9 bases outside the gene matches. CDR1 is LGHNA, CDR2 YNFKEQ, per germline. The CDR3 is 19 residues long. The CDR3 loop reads CASSQVSLADNSGANVLTF. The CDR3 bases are TGTGCCAGCAGCCAAGTTTCTCTAGCGGACAACTCTGGGGCCAACGTCCTGACTTTC.

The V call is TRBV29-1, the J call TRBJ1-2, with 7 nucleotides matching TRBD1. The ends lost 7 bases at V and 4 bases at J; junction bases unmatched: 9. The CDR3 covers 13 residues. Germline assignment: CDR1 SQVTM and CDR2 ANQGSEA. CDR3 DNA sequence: TGCAGCGCTAACGACAGGGACCCCTATGGCTACACCTTC. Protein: CSANDRDPYGYTF. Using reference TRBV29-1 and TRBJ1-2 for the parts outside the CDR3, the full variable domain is SAVISQKPSRDICQRGTSLTIQCQVDSQVTMMFWYRQQPGQSLTLIATANQGSEATYESGFVIDKFPISRPNLTFSTLTVSNMSPEDSSIYLCSANDRDPYGYTFGSGTRLTVV.

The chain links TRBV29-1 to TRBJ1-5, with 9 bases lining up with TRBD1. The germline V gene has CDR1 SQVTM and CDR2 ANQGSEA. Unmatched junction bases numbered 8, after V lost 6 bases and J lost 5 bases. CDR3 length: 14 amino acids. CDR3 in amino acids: CSVAGTGIDQPQHF. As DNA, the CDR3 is TGCAGCGTGGCCGGGACAGGGATAGATCAGCCCCAGCATTTT. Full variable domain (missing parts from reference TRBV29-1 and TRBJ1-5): SAVISQKPSRDICQRGTSLTIQCQVDSQVTMMFWYRQQPGQSLTLIATANQGSEATYESGFVIDKFPISRPNLTFSTLTVSNMSPEDSSIYLCSVAGTGIDQPQHFGDGTRLSIL.

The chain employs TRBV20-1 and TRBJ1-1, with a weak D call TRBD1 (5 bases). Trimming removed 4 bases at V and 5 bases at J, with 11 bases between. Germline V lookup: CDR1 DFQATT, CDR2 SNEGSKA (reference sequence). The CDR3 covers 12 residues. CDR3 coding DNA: TGCAGTGCTATCATTGGGGGAACTGAAGCTTTCTTT. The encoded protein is CSAIIGGTEAFF.

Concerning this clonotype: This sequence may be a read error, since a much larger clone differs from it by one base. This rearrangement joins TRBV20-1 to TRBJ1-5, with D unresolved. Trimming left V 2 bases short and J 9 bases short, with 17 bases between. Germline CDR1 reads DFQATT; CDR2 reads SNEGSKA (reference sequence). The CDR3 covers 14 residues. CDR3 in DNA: TGCAGTGCTAGATATCGCGAGGGCCTGATGCCCCAGCATTTT. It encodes CSARYREGLMPQHF.

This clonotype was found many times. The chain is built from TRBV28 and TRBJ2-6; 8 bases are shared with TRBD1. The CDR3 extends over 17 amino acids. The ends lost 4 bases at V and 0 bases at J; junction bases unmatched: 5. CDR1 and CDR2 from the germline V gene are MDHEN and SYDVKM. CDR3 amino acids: CASSSGTGDSGANVLTF. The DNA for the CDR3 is TGTGCCAGCAGTTCGGGGACAGGTGACTCTGGGGCCAACGTCCTGACTTTC.

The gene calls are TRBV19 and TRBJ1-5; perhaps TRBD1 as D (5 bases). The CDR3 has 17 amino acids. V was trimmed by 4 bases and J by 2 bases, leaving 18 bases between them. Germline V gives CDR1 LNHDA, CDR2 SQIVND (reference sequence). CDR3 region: CASSRGIRGGGNQPQHF. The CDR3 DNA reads TGTGCCAGTAGTAGGGGGATTCGGGGGGGAGGCAATCAGCCCCAGCATTTT.